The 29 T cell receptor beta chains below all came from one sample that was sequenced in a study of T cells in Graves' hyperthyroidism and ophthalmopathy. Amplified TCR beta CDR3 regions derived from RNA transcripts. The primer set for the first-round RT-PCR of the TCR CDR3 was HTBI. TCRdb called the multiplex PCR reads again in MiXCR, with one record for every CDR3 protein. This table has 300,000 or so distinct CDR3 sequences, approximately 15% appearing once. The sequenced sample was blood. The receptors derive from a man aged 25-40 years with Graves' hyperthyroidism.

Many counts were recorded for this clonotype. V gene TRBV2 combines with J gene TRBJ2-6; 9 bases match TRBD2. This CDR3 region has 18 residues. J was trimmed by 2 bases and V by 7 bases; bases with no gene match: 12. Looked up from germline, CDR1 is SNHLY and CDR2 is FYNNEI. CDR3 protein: CASTRPGLAYAGANVLTF. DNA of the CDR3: TGTGCCAGCACCCGTCCGGGACTAGCATATGCTGGGGCCAACGTCCTGACTTTC.

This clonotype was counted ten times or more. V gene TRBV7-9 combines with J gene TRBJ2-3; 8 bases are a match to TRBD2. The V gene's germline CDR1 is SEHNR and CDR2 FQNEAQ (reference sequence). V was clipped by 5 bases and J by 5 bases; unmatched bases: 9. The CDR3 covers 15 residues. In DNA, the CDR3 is TGTGCCAGCAGCCTATTAGCGGGACGGGGAGATACGCAGTATTTT. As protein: CASSLLAGRGDTQYF.

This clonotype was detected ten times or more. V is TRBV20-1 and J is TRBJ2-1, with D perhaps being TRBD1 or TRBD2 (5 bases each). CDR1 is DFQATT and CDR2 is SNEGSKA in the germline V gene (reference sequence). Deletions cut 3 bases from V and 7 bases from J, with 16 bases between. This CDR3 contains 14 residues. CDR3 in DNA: TGCAGTGCTAGGTCTCTAGAGGGGTTGAATGAGCAGTTCTTC. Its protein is CSARSLEGLNEQFF.

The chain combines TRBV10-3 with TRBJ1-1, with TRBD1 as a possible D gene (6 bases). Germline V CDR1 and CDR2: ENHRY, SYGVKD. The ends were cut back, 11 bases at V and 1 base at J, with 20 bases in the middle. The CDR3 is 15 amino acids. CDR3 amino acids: CAFSTGTNSNTEAFF. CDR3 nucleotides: TGTGCCTTCTCGACAGGAACCAATTCGAACACTGAAGCTTTCTTT.

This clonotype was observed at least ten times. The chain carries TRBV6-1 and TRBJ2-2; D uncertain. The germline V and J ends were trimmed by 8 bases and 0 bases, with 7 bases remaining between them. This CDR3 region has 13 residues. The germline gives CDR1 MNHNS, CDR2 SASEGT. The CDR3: CASLPANTGELFF. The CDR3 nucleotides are TGTGCCAGCTTACCCGCGAACACCGGGGAGCTGTTTTTT.

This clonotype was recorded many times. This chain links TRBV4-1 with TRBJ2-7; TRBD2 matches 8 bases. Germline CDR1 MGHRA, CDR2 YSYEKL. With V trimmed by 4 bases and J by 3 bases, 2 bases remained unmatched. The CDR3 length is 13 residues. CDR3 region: CASSPGGVYEQYF. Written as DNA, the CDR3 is TGCGCCAGCAGCCCCGGGGGGGTCTACGAGCAGTACTTC.

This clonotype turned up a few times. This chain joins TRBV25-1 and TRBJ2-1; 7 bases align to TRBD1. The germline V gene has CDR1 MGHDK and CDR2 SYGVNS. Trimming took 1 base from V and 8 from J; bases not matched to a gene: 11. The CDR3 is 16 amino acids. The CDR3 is CASSEFNRGGPDEQFF. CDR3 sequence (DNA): TGTGCCAGCAGTGAATTCAACAGGGGCGGCCCCGATGAGCAGTTCTTC.

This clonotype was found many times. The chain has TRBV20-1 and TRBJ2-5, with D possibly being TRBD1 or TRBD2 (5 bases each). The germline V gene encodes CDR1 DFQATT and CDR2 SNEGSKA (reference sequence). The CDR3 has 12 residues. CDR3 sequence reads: CSPLGREETQYF. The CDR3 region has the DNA TGCAGCCCCCTGGGACGGGAAGAGACCCAGTACTTC.

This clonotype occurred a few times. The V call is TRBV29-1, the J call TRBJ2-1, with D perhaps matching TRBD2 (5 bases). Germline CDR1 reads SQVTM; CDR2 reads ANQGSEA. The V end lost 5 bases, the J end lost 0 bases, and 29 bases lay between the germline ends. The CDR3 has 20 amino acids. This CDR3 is CSVPLQDFPPKGYSYNEQFF. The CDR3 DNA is TGCAGCGTTCCGTTGCAGGACTTCCCACCTAAGGGCTACTCCTACAATGAGCAGTTCTTC.

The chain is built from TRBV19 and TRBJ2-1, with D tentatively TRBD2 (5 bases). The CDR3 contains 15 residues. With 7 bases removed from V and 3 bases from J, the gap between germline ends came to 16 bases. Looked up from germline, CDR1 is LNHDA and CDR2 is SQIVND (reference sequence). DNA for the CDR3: TGTGCCAGTACCCCGAGAGGGAACGGCTACAATGAGCAGTTCTTC. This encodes CASTPRGNGYNEQFF. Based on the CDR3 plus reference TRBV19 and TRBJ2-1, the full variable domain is DGGITQSPKYLFRKEGQNVTLSCEQNLNHDAMYWYRQDPGQGLRLIYYSQIVNDFQKGDIAEGYSVSREKKESFPLTVTSAQKNPTAFYLCASTPRGNGYNEQFFGPGTRLTVL.

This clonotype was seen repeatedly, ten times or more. CDR3 DNA: TGCGCCAGCAGCTTCGGGGCTCAGGGGAGCTATGGCTACACCTTC. Its protein is CASSFGAQGSYGYTF. The chain uses TRBV5-1 and TRBJ1-2, with a tentative D call TRBD1 (6 bases). This CDR3 is 15 amino acids long. The germline V gene encodes CDR1 SGHRS and CDR2 YFSETQ. Trimming took off 2 bases at V and 4 bases at J, with 15 bases between the two ends.

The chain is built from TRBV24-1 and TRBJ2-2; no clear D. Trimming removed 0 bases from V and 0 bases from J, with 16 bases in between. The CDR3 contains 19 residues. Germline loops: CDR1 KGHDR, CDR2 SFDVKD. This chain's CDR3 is CATSDLPGQAIANTGELFF. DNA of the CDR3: TGTGCCACCAGTGATTTGCCCGGCCAGGCTATTGCGAACACCGGGGAGCTGTTTTTT.

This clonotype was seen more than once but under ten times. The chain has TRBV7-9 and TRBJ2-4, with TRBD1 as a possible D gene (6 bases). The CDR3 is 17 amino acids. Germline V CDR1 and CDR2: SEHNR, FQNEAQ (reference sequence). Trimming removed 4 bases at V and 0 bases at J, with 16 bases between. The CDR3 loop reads CASSSDTGLLAKNIQYF. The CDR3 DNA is TGTGCCAGCAGCTCGGATACAGGGTTACTAGCCAAAAACATTCAGTACTTC.

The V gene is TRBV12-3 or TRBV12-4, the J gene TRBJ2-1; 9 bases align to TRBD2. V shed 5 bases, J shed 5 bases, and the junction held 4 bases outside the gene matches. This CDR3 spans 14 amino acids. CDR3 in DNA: TGTGCCAGCAGTCCGACTAGCGGCAACAATGAGCAGTTCTTC. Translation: CASSPTSGNNEQFF.

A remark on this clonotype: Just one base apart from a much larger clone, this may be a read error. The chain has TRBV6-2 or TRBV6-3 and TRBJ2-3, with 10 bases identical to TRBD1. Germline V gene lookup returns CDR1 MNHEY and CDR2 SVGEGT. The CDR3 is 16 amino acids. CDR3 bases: TGTGACAGCAGTTACTTTGGGACAGGGGCTTCAGATACGCAGTATTTT. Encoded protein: CDSSYFGTGASDTQYF.

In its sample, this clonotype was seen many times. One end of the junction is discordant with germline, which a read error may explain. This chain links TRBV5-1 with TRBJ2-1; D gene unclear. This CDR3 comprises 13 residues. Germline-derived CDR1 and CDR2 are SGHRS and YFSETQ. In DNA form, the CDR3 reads TGTGCCAGCAGCTTCCGCTCCTACAATGAGCAGTTCTTC. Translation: CASSFRSYNEQFF.

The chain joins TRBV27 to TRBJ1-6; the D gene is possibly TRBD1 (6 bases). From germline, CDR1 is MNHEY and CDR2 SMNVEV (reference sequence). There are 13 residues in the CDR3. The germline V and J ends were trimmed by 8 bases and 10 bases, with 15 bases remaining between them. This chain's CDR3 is CASGVNRDSPLHF. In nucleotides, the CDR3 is TGTGCCAGCGGGGTGAACAGGGACTCACCCCTCCACTTT.

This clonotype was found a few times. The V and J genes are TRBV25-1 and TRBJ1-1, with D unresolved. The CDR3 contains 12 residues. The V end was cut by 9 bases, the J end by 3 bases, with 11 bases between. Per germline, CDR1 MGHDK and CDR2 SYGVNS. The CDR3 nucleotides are TGTGCCAGTAGCCATGGGGACACTGAAGCTTTCTTT. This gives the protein CASSHGDTEAFF.

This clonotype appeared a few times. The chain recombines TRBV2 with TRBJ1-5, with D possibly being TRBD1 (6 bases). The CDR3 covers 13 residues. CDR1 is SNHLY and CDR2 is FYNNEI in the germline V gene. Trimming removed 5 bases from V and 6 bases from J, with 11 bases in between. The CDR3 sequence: CASSQTGVQPQHF. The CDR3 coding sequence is TGTGCCAGCAGTCAGACAGGAGTTCAGCCCCAGCATTTT. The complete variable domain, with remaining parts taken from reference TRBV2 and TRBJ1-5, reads EPEVTQTPSHQVTQMGQEVILRCVPISNHLYFYWYRQILGQKVEFLVSFYNNEISEKSEIFDDQFSVERPDGSNFTLKIRSTKLEDSAMYFCASSQTGVQPQHFGDGTRLSIL.

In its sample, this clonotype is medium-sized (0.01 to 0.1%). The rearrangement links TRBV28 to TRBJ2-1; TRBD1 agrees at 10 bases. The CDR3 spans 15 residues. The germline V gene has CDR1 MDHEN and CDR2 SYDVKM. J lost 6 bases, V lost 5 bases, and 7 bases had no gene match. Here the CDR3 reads CASSPGQGTFNEQFF. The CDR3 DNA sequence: TGTGCCAGCAGTCCGGGACAGGGGACTTTCAATGAGCAGTTCTTC. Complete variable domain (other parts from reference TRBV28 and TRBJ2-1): DVKVTQSSRYLVKRTGEKVFLECVQDMDHENMFWYRQDPGLGLRLIYFSYDVKMKEKGDIPEGYSVSREKKERFSLILESASTNQTSMYLCASSPGQGTFNEQFFGPGTRLTVL.

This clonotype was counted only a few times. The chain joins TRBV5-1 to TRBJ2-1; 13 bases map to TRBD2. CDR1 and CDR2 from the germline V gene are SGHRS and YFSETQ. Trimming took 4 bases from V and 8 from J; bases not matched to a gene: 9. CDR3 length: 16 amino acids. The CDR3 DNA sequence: TGCGCCAGCAGCCTACGGACTAGCGGGAGTAGAGATGAGCAGTTCTTC. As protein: CASSLRTSGSRDEQFF.

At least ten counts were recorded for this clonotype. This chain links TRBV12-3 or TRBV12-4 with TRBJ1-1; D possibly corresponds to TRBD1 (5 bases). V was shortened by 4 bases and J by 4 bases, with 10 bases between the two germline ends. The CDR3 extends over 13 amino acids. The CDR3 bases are TGTGCCAGCAGTTGGGCAGGGAGCACTGAAGCTTTCTTT. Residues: CASSWAGSTEAFF.

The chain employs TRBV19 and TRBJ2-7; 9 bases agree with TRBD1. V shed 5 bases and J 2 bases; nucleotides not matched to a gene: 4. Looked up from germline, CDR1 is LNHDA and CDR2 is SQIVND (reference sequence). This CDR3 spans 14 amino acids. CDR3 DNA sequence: TGTGCCAGTAGTTCACGACAGGGGGCCTACGAGCAGTACTTC. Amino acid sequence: CASSSRQGAYEQYF.

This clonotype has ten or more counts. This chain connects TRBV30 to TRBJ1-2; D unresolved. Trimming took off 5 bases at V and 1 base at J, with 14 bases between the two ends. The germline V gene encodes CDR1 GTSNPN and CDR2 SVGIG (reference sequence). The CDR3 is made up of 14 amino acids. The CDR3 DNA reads TGTGCCTGGCGGGTGGACTCAATTAACTATGGCTACACCTTC. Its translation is CAWRVDSINYGYTF. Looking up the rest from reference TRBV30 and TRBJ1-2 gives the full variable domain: SQTIHQWPATLVQPVGSPLSLECTVEGTSNPNLYWYRQAAGRGLQLLFYSVGIGQISSEVPQNLSASRPQDRQFILSSKKLLLSDSGFYLCAWRVDSINYGYTFGSGTRLTVV.

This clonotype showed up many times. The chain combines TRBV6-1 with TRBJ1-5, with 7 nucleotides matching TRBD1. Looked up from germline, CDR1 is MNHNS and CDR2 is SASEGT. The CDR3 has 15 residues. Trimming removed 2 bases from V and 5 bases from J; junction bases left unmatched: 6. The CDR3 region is CASSETAGGYQPQHF. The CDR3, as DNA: TGTGCCAGCAGTGAAACGGCAGGGGGGTATCAGCCCCAGCATTTT.

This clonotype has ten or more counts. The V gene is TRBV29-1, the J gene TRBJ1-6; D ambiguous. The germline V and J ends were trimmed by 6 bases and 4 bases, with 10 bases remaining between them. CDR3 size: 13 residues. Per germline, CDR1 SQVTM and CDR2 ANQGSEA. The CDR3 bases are TGCAGCGTCCGCAGCACTTATAATTCACCCCTCCACTTT. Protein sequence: CSVRSTYNSPLHF.

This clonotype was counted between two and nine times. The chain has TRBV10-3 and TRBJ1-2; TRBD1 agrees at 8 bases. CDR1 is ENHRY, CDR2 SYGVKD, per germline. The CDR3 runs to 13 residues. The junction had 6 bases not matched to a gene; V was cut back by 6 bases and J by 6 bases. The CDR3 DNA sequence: TGTGCCATCAGAACGACAGGGGTGGATGGCTACACCTTC. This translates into CAIRTTGVDGYTF.

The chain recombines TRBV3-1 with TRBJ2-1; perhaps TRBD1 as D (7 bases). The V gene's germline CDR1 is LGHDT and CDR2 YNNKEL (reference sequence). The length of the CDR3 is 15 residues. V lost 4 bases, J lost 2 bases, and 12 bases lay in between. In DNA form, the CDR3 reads TGTGCCAGCAGCCTCCGCGGGACAGCCTACAATGAGCAGTTCTTC. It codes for CASSLRGTAYNEQFF.

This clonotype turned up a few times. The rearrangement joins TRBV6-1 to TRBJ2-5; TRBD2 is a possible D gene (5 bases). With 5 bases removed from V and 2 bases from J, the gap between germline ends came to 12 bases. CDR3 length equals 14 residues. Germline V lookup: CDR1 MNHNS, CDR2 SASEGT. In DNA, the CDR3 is TGTGCCAGCAGTCGATGGGGAGTTCAAGAGACCCAGTACTTC. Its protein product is CASSRWGVQETQYF.